This T cell receptor beta chain is drawn from a study of blood T cell repertoires in COVID-19. Sequencing was performed with immunoSEQ multiplex PCR; in TCRdb, only in-frame clones are kept and a portion is missing. The data show roughly 92,000 clones, with approximately 89% seen just once and about a tenth held by the top ten. Germline loops: CDR1 LGHDT, CDR2 YNNKEL (reference sequence). V was clipped by 1 base and J by 4 bases, with 8 bases between them. CDR3 size: 13 residues. The TCR was taken from a man aged 45-65 years with acute or convalescent COVID-19. V and J are TRBV3-1 (or the pseudogene TRBV3-2) and TRBJ2-7; D possibly corresponds to TRBD1 (5 bases). Sequenced sample: peripheral blood. The CDR3 sequence is CASSQGAGYEQYF. The CDR3 nucleotides read TGTGCCAGCAGCCAAGGGGCAGGGTACGAGCAGTACTTC.